What follows are 14 T cell receptor beta chains derived from one specimen sequenced in a study of cytomegalovirus exposure and HLA in healthy donors. The primer mix had 60 Vbeta and 13 Jbeta primers. Assay: immunoSEQ multiplex PCR; the TCRdb copy retains only in-frame clones and omits some. Of about 37,000 clones in the sample, around 81% were seen once. Sample: PBMCs. The origin of the receptors is a middle-aged woman in good health and CMV-seronegative.

V usage is TRBV5-6 and J usage is TRBJ2-1, with 9 bases matching TRBD2. The CDR3 is 14 amino acids. From germline, CDR1 is SGHDT and CDR2 YYEEEE. Losses at the gene ends were 0 bases for V and 10 bases for J; bases not matched to a gene: 5. The CDR3 protein is CASSLGLAVREQFF. DNA for the CDR3: TGTGCCAGCAGCTTGGGACTAGCGGTCCGGGAGCAGTTCTTC.

The V gene is TRBV7-9, the J gene TRBJ1-1; no definite D call. V lost 6 bases and J lost 4, with 12 bases in between. The CDR3 extends over 13 amino acids. Germline loops: CDR1 SEHNR, CDR2 FQNEAQ (reference sequence). The CDR3 protein is CASRRVTSTEAFF. In DNA, the CDR3 is TGTGCCAGCAGACGGGTTACCTCCACTGAAGCTTTCTTT.

The chain employs TRBV29-1 and TRBJ2-3, with D possibly being TRBD2 (6 bases). The germline CDR1 and CDR2 sequences are SQVTM and ANQGSEA. This CDR3 contains 14 residues. V was cut by 1 base and J by 4 bases, with 12 bases left in between. The CDR3 region has the DNA TGCAGCGTTGAAGGGGGGGTTCGTGCAGATACGCAGTATTTT. Residues: CSVEGGVRADTQYF.

The chain links TRBV11-2 to TRBJ2-1; 7 bases map to TRBD2. The CDR3 spans 15 residues. Germline V CDR1 and CDR2: SGHAT, FQNNGV. The junction had 9 bases not matched to a gene; V was cut back by 5 bases and J by 5 bases. The CDR3 DNA is TGTGCCAGCAGCCCCCTCGGGGGGATGAACAATGAGCAGTTCTTC. Its protein is CASSPLGGMNNEQFF.

The rearrangement uses TRBV7-9 and TRBJ2-7; 8 bases match TRBD1. V shed 5 bases, J shed 6 bases, and the junction held 6 bases outside the gene matches. The CDR3 runs to 13 residues. Germline V gene data show CDR1 as SEHNR and CDR2 as FQNEAQ (reference sequence). The CDR3 DNA follows: TGTGCCAGCAGCCGGACAGGGATCGGCGAGCAGTACTTC. Encoded protein: CASSRTGIGEQYF.

A few counts support this clone. The chain employs TRBV5-4 and TRBJ2-1, with D possibly TRBD2 on 6 matching bases. In germline, CDR1 is SGHNT, CDR2 YYREEE (reference sequence). This CDR3 is 16 amino acids long. V shed 0 bases and J shed 3 bases, with 13 bases lying between them. DNA of the CDR3: TGTGCCAGCAGCTTGGGGGGGGACTGGGTCTACAATGAGCAGTTCTTC. Encoded protein: CASSLGGDWVYNEQFF.

The chain carries TRBV28 and TRBJ1-2; D unclear. The germline CDR1 and CDR2 sequences are MDHEN and SYDVKM. The ends were cut back, 3 bases at V and 2 bases at J, with 10 bases in the middle. The CDR3 extends over 14 amino acids. DNA for the CDR3: TGTGCCAGCAGTTTTTCTGGGCAGAACTATGGCTACACCTTC. Translating it yields CASSFSGQNYGYTF.

The chain is built from TRBV29-1 and TRBJ2-3; D is uncertain. CDR3 length equals 12 residues. Trimming shortened V by 7 bases and J by 5 bases, and 13 bases separated the two germline ends. CDR1 and CDR2 from the germline V gene are SQVTM and ANQGSEA. The CDR3 nucleotides read TGCAGCGCTCGACAAGTCTTAGATACGCAGTATTTT. Encoded protein: CSARQVLDTQYF.

V and J are TRBV7-9 and TRBJ1-2, with TRBD1 identical over 7 bases. This CDR3 has 15 amino acids. CDR1 SEHNR and CDR2 FQNEAQ come from the germline V gene (reference sequence). J gave up 4 bases and V 1 base, and 6 bases lay outside the gene matches. In nucleotides, the CDR3 is TGTGCCAGCAGCTTAGGGGCCGGGACAGTCTATGGCTACACCTTC. Translating it yields CASSLGAGTVYGYTF.

The rearrangement joins TRBV2 to TRBJ1-1; 7 bases map to TRBD1. Trimming removed 8 bases from V and 1 base from J; junction bases left unmatched: 7. Germline assignment: CDR1 SNHLY and CDR2 FYNNEI. CDR3 length: 14 residues. The CDR3 spells CASRRTGQNTEAFF. In DNA form, the CDR3 reads TGTGCCAGCCGAAGGACAGGCCAGAACACTGAAGCTTTCTTT.

The chain combines TRBV6-1 with TRBJ1-3; D is possibly TRBD1 (5 bases). Per the germline V gene, CDR1 is MNHNS and CDR2 is SASEGT. Trimming left V 7 bases short and J 2 bases short, with 15 bases between. This CDR3 is built from 15 residues. Written as DNA, the CDR3 is TGTGCCAGCAAAGGACATTTGAGTCCTGGAAACACCATATATTTT. It is translated as CASKGHLSPGNTIYF.

The V call is TRBV6-1, the J call TRBJ2-7, with 7 bases that match TRBD1. V lost 6 bases and J lost 7; bases outside the gene matches: 9. Germline CDR1 and CDR2: MNHNS and SASEGT. This CDR3 is 13 amino acids long. CDR3 sequence: CASSADRVGEQYF. The CDR3 DNA sequence: TGTGCCAGCAGCGCCGACAGGGTAGGGGAGCAGTACTTC.

This clone was seen just once. The chain joins TRBV5-1 to TRBJ2-3, with 11 bases matching TRBD1. The CDR3 consists of 15 residues. J was trimmed by 3 bases and V by 3 bases; bases with no gene match: 3. Germline CDR1 and CDR2: SGHRS and YFSETQ. In nucleotides, the CDR3 is TGCGCCAGCAGCTCGGGACAGGGGGATACAGATACGCAGTATTTT. This encodes CASSSGQGDTDTQYF.

J is TRBJ1-6 and V is TRBV28; a possible D gene is TRBD1 (6 bases). V lost 1 base, J lost 4 bases, and 11 bases lay in between. CDR1 is MDHEN, CDR2 SYDVKM, per germline. The CDR3 runs to 16 residues. The CDR3 reads CASSLFTGMYNSPLHF. Written as DNA, the CDR3 is TGTGCCAGCAGTTTATTTACAGGGATGTATAATTCACCCCTCCACTTT.